The TCR beta chain described here comes from a study of T cell repertoires in ileal Crohn's disease. Study as a whole: Patients had a median approximately 7.3-year disease duration, and roughly 38% were active smokers.

The CDR3 contains 17 residues. Looked up from germline, CDR1 is SGHDT and CDR2 is YYEEEE. The V segment lost 4 bases and the J segment 4 bases; nucleotides outside the gene matches: 14. Method: immunoSEQ multiplex PCR; TCRdb's copy keeps in-frame clones and lacks some. The sample has fewer than 10,000 clones; more than 65% are singletons. The sequence came from an adult with Crohn's disease. The sequencing input was ileal tissue. The V and J genes are TRBV5-6 and TRBJ2-1; 7 bases agree with TRBD1. The CDR3, as DNA: TGTGCCAGCAGCCCCCCGACAGGGACCACTAATTACAATGAGCAGTTCTTC. It codes for CASSPPTGTTNYNEQFF.